Listed here are 8 T cell receptor beta chains from one sample, sequenced in a study of blood T cell repertoires in COVID-19. The repertoire was sequenced with immunoSEQ multiplex PCR; TCRdb's copy has only in-frame clones and lacks some. Here the sample spans just over 200,000 clones, more than 75% being singletons. Specimen: peripheral blood. All receptors derive from an elderly man with acute or convalescent COVID-19.

The rearrangement uses TRBV25-1 and TRBJ2-2; a weak D match, TRBD2 (7 bases). Germline loops: CDR1 MGHDK, CDR2 SYGVNS. The CDR3 covers 15 residues. V was cut by 4 bases and J by 5 bases, with 14 bases left in between. This CDR3 reads CASSGTRGGTGELFF. The CDR3 bases are TGTGCCAGCAGTGGAACTAGGGGGGGGACCGGGGAGCTGTTTTTT.

The chain is built from TRBV6-5 and TRBJ1-2; D gene uncertain. The CDR3 contains 12 residues. The germline V gene has CDR1 MNHEY and CDR2 SVGAGI. V was shortened by 6 bases and J by 0 bases, with 5 bases between the two germline ends. CDR3 bases: TGTGCCAGCAGAACAGCTAACTATGGCTACACCTTC. Its protein product is CASRTANYGYTF.

This chain connects TRBV14 to TRBJ1-1; D unclear. V lost 0 bases, J lost 0 bases, and 14 bases lay in between. The CDR3 consists of 17 residues. The V gene's germline CDR1 is SGHDN and CDR2 FVKESK. CDR3 residues: CASSQDEGRRMNTEAFF. Written as DNA, the CDR3 is TGTGCCAGCAGCCAAGATGAGGGTAGGAGGATGAACACTGAAGCTTTCTTT.

The CDR3 region is CASSPAGLAGGTGETQYF. The CDR3 region has the DNA TGTGCCAGCTCACCAGCGGGACTAGCGGGAGGGACCGGAGAGACCCAGTACTTC. The chain couples TRBV18 to TRBJ2-5; 16 nucleotides line up with TRBD2. Germline V lookup: CDR1 KGHSH, CDR2 LQKENI. The junction had 7 bases not matched to a gene; V was cut back by 2 bases and J by 4 bases. The CDR3 loop spans 18 amino acids.

The chain is built from TRBV18 and TRBJ2-5; unclear D gene. Germline V gene data show CDR1 as KGHSH and CDR2 as LQKENI. CDR3 length equals 12 residues. Between the trimmed V and J ends, which lost 2 bases and 4 bases, there was a span of 5 bases. The CDR3 reads CASSPLSETQYF. The CDR3 DNA reads as TGTGCCAGCTCACCATTATCAGAGACCCAGTACTTC.

This clone appeared a few times. V usage is TRBV7-9 and J usage is TRBJ2-5; D may be TRBD1 (5 bases). There are 16 residues in the CDR3. V lost 5 bases, J lost 1 base, and 17 bases lay in between. The germline gives CDR1 SEHNR, CDR2 FQNEAQ (reference sequence). Here the CDR3 DNA reads TGTGCCAGCAGCCGGTGGACGACAGCACTCCAAGAGACCCAGTACTTC. Amino acids: CASSRWTTALQETQYF.

The genes are TRBV7-9 and TRBJ1-5; D may be TRBD1 (5 bases). Germline loops: CDR1 SEHNR, CDR2 FQNEAQ (reference sequence). Trimming took off 5 bases at V and 1 base at J, with 18 bases between the two ends. The length of the CDR3 is 17 residues. CDR3 DNA sequence: TGTGCCAGCAGCCGGTTCGGGGGGTTCGGGAGCAATCAGCCCCAGCATTTT. Protein: CASSRFGGFGSNQPQHF.

The V call is TRBV7-3, the J call TRBJ1-1; maybe TRBD1 (5 bases). The germline gives CDR1 SGHTA, CDR2 FQGTGA. This CDR3 has 13 residues. Trimming shortened V by 5 bases and J by 5 bases, and 12 bases separated the two germline ends. CDR3 in DNA: TGTGCCAGCAGCCTCAGGGATGGAACTGAAGCTTTCTTT. It specifies CASSLRDGTEAFF.